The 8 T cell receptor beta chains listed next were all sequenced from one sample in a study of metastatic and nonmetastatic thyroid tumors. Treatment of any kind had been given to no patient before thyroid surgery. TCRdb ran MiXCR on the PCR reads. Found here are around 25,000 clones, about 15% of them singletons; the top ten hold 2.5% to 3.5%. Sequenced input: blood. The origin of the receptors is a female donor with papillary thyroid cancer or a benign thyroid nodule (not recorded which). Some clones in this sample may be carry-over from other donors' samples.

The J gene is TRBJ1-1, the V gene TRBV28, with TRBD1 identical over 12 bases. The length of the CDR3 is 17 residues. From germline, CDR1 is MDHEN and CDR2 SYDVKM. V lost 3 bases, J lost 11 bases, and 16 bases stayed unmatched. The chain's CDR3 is CASSFCGTGGARGDAFF. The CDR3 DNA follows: TGTGCCAGCAGTTTTTGTGGGACAGGGGGCGCCCGGGGTGACGCTTTCTTT.

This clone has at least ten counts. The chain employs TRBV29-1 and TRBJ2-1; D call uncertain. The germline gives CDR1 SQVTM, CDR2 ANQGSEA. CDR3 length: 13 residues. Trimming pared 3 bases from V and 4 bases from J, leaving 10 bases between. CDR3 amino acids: CSVDFAAYNEQFF. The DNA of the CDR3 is TGCAGCGTTGATTTTGCGGCTTACAATGAGCAGTTCTTC.

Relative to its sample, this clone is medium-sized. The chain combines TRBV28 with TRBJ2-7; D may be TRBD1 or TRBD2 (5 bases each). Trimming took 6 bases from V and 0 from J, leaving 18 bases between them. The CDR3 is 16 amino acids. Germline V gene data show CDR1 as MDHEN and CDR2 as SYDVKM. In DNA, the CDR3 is TGTGCCAGCAGGGGGACGGATCGTTTGTCCTCCTACGAGCAGTACTTC. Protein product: CASRGTDRLSSYEQYF.

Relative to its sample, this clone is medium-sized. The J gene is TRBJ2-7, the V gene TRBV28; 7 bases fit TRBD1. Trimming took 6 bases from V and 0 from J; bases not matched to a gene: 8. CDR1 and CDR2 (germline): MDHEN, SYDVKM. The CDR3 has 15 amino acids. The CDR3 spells CASSVQGSYSYEQYF. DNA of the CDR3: TGTGCCAGCAGCGTACAGGGGTCATACTCCTACGAGCAGTACTTC.

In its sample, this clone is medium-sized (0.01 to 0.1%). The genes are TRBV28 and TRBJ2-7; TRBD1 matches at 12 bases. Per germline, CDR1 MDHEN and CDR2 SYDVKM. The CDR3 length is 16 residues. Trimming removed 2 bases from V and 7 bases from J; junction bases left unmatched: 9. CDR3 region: CASSLGMGQGAREQYF. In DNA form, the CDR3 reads TGTGCCAGCAGTTTAGGTATGGGACAGGGGGCGAGGGAGCAGTACTTC.

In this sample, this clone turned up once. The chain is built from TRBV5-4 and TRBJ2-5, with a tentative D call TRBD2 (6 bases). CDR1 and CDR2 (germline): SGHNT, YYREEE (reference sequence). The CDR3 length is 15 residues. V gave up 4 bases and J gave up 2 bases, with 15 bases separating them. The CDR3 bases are TGTGCCAGCAGCACCTCCGCTAGCGTTCAAGAGACCCAGTACTTC. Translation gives CASSTSASVQETQYF.

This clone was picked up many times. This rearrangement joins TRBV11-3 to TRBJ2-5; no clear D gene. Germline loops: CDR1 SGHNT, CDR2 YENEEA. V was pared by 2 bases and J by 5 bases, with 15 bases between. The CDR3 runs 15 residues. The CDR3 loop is CASSLSYSFEETQYF. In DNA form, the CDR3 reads TGTGCCAGCAGCTTAAGTTACTCCTTTGAGGAGACCCAGTACTTC.

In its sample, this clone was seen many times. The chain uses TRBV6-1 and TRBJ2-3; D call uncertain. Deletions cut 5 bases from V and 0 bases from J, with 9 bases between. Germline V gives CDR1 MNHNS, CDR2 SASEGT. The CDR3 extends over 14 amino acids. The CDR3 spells CASSQHGSTDTQYF. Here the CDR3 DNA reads TGTGCCAGCAGTCAGCATGGGAGCACAGATACGCAGTATTTT.